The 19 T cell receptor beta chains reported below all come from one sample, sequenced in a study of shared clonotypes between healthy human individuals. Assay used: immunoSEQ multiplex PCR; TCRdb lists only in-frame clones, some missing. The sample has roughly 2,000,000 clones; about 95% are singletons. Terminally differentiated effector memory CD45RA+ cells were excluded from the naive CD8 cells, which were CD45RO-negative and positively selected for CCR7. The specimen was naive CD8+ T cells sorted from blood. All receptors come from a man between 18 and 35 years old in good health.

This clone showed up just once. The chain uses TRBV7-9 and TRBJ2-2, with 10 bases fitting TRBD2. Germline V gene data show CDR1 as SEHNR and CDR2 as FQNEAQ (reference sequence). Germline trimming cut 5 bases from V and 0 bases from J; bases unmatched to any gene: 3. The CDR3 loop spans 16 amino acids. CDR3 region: CASSPGLATNTGELFF. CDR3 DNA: TGTGCCAGCAGCCCGGGACTAGCGACGAACACCGGGGAGCTGTTTTTT.

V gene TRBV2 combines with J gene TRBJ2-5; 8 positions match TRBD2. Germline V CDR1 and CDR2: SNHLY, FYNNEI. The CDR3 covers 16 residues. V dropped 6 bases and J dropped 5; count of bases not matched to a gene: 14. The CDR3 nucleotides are TGTGCCAGCAGGAAGGGACTAGAGGAGGGTTGGGAGACCCAGTACTTC. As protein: CASRKGLEEGWETQYF.

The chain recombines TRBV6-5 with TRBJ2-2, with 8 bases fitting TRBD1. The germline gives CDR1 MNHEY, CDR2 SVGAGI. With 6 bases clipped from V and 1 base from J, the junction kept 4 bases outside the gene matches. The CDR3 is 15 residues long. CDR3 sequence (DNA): TGTGCCAGCAGAAGCGACAGGGGGAACACCGGGGAGCTGTTTTTT. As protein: CASRSDRGNTGELFF.

The chain's CDR3 is CSVEAVTSGPTDTQYF. CDR3 nucleotide sequence: TGCAGCGTTGAAGCTGTAACTAGCGGGCCCACAGATACGCAGTATTTT. The V and J genes are TRBV29-1 and TRBJ2-3; the match to TRBD2 covers 9 bases. Looked up from germline, CDR1 is SQVTM and CDR2 is ANQGSEA. V shed 1 base, J shed 2 bases, and the junction held 7 bases outside the gene matches. This CDR3 has 16 residues.

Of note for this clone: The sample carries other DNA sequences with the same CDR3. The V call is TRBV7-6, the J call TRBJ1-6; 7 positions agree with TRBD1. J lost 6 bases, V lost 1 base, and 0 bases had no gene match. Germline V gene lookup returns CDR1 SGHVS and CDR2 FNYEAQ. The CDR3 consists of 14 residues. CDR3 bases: TGTGCCAGCAGCTTAGGGGACAGTAATTCACCCCTCCACTTT. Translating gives CASSLGDSNSPLHF.

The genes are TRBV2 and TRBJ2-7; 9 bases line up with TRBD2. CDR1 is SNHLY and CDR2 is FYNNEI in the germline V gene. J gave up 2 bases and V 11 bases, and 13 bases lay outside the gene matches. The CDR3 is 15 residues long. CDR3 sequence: CASGLASGVPYEQYF. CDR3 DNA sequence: TGTGCCTCTGGACTGGCTAGCGGGGTTCCCTACGAGCAGTACTTC.

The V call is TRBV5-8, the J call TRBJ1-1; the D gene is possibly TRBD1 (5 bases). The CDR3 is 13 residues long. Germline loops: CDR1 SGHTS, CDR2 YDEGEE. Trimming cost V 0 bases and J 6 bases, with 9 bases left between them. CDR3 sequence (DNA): TGTGCCAGCAGCTTGGCGGGGGGGTCTGAAGCTTTCTTT. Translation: CASSLAGGSEAFF. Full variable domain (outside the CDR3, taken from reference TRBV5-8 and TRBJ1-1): EAGVTQSPTHLIKTRGQQATLRCSPISGHTSVYWYQQALGLGLQFLLWYDEGEERNRGNFPPRFSGRQFPNYSSELNVNALELEDSALYLCASSLAGGSEAFFGQGTRLTVV.

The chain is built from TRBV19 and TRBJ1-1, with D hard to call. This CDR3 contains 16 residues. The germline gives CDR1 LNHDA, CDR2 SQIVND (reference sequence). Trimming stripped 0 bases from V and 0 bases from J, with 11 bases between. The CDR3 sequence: CASSIDTGSMNTEAFF. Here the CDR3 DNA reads TGTGCCAGTAGTATAGATACTGGCAGCATGAACACTGAAGCTTTCTTT.

In DNA, the CDR3 is TGTGCCAGCAGCGTAGTTGGGGCAGATCAAGAGACCCAGTACTTC. It yields the protein CASSVVGADQETQYF. The chain recombines TRBV9 with TRBJ2-5, with a tentative D call TRBD1 (5 bases). Germline V gene lookup returns CDR1 SGDLS and CDR2 YYNGEE. The CDR3 is made up of 15 amino acids. Between the trimmed V and J ends, which lost 0 bases and 2 bases, there was a span of 11 bases. The full variable domain, in which reference TRBV9 and TRBJ2-5 provide the parts outside the CDR3, is DSGVTQTPKHLITATGQRVTLRCSPRSGDLSVYWYQQSLDQGLQFLIQYYNGEERAKGNILERFSAQQFPDLHSELNLSSLELGDSALYFCASSVVGADQETQYFGPGTRLLVL.

CDR3 residues: CASSLDGGWTYEQYF. Here the CDR3 DNA reads TGTGCCAGCAGCTTGGATGGGGGGTGGACCTACGAGCAGTACTTC. The genes are TRBV5-5 and TRBJ2-7; possibly TRBD2 for D (6 bases). Germline CDR1 reads SGHKS; CDR2 reads YYEKEE (reference sequence). Trimming stripped 0 bases from V and 2 bases from J, with 12 bases between. CDR3 length: 15 residues.

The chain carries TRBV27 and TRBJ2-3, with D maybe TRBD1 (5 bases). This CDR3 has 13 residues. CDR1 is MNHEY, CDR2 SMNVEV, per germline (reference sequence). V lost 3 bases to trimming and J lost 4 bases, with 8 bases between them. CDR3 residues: CASSFQGSDTQYF. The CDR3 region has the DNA TGTGCCAGCAGTTTCCAGGGTTCAGATACGCAGTATTTT.

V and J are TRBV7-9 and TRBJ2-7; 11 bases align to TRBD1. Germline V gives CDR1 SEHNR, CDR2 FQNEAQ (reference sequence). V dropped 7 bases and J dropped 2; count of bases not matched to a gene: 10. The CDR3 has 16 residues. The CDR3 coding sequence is TGTGCCAGCACCGATAAAGAGGGACAGGGGGCCTACGAGCAGTACTTC. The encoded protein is CASTDKEGQGAYEQYF.

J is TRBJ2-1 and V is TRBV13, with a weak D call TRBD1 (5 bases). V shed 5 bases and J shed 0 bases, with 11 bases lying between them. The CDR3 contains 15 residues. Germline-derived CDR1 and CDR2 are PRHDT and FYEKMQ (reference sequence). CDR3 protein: CASSGDSRSYNEQFF. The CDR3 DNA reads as TGTGCCAGCAGCGGCGACAGTCGCTCCTACAATGAGCAGTTCTTC.

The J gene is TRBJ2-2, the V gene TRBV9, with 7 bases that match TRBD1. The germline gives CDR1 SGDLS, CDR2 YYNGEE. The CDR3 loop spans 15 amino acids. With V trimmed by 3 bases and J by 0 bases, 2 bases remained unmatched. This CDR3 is CASSEGAANTGELFF. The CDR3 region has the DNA TGTGCCAGCAGCGAGGGGGCGGCGAACACCGGGGAGCTGTTTTTT.

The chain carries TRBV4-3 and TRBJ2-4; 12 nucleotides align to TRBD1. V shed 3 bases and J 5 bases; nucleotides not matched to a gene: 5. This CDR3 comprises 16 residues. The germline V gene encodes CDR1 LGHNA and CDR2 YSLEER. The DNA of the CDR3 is TGCGCCAGCAGCCAGGGGGACAGGGGGCTGGAAAACATTCAGTACTTC. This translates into CASSQGDRGLENIQYF.

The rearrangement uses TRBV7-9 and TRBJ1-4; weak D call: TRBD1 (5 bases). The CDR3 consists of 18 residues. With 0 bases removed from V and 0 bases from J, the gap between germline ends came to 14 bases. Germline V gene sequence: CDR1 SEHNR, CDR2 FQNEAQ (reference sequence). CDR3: CASSLAYGQGATNEKLFF. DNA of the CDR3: TGTGCCAGCAGCTTAGCGTACGGGCAGGGCGCAACTAATGAAAAACTGTTTTTT. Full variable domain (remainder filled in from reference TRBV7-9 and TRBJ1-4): DTGVSQNPRHKITKRGQNVTFRCDPISEHNRLYWYRQTLGQGPEFLTYFQNEAQLEKSRLLSDRFSAERPKGSFSTLEIQRTEQGDSAMYLCASSLAYGQGATNEKLFFGSGTQLSVL.

CDR3 in DNA: TGTGCCAGCAGCTTAAGTGGCGGGGGGGCCTCAACCGCAGATACGCAGTATTTT. This encodes CASSLSGGGASTADTQYF. The chain employs TRBV13 and TRBJ2-3; 9 nucleotides line up with TRBD2. This CDR3 has 18 amino acids. J lost 4 bases, V lost 2 bases, and 13 bases had no gene match. Germline loops: CDR1 PRHDT, CDR2 FYEKMQ (reference sequence).

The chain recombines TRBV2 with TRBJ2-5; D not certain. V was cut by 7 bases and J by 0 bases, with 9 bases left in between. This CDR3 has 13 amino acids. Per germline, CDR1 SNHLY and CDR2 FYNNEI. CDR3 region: CASKYGYQETQYF. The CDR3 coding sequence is TGTGCCAGCAAATACGGGTACCAAGAGACCCAGTACTTC.

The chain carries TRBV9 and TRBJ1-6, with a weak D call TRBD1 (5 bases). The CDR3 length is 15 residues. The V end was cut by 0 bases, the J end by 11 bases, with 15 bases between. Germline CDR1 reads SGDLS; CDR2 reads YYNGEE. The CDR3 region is CASSVDGVGATPLHF. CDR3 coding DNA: TGTGCCAGCAGCGTAGATGGGGTTGGGGCAACACCCCTCCACTTT. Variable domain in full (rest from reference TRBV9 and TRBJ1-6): DSGVTQTPKHLITATGQRVTLRCSPRSGDLSVYWYQQSLDQGLQFLIQYYNGEERAKGNILERFSAQQFPDLHSELNLSSLELGDSALYFCASSVDGVGATPLHFGNGTRLTVT.